This T cell receptor beta chain stems from a study of cytomegalovirus exposure and HLA in healthy donors. Study findings and constraints: Solely CMV serostatus was available to characterize immune exposure. The listing of roughly 160 TCR beta chains classed them as cytomegalovirus-associated.

V was pared by 2 bases and J by 3 bases, with 12 bases between. The CDR3 extends over 14 amino acids. Germline V gene sequence: CDR1 SGHNT, CDR2 YYREEE (reference sequence). Details on this clone: As yet, its antigen is unknown.

The PCR used 60 Vbeta and 13 Jbeta primers. Profiled with immunoSEQ multiplex PCR; TCRdb holds only in-frame clones, not every one. The sample carries around 170,000 clones, 80% recorded once. What was sequenced was PBMCs. V and J are TRBV5-4 and TRBJ2-7, with a possible D match to TRBD1 (5 bases). This TCR derives from a man in his forties or fifties in good health and CMV-seronegative. The CDR3 is CASSFYLGDYEQYF. CDR3 bases: TGTGCCAGCAGCTTCTACCTAGGGGACTACGAGCAGTACTTC.